The rows below give T cell receptor beta chains drawn from one sample of a study of T cell changes during pregnancy in multiple sclerosis. Sequenced by immunoSEQ multiplex PCR; TCRdb stores in-frame clones only, minus some. The sample consists of about 36,000 clones, approximately 92% of them appearing once. Sequenced sample: PBMCs (not recorded whether the cells were cultured). Receptor source: a female donor with multiple sclerosis, enrolled in a pregnancy study. Both conserved end residues are part of each CDR3. The order of the fields is V gene, D gene, J gene, clone size, CDR3 DNA, CDR3 protein. A D gene is named only where the DNA matches it firmly. Clone size is stated in some rows and not others, as once, few, many or a class when expanded.

TRBV2,TRBD2,TRBJ2-1,-,TGTGCCAGCAGCGTGACTAGCGGGGGGCACAATGAGCAGTTCTTC,CASSVTSGGHNEQFF
TRBV4-1,-,TRBJ2-5,-,TGCGCCAGCAGCCAAGGTCGAATCGAGACCCAGTACTTC,CASSQGRIETQYF
TRBV5-4,TRBD2,TRBJ2-7,-,TGTGCCAGCAGCTCCGGGACTAGCGGGAACTACGAGCAGTACTTC,CASSSGTSGNYEQYF
TRBV5-1,-,TRBJ1-1,-,TGCGCCAGCAGCCCGCTAACGGAGGGCACTGAAGCTTTCTTT,CASSPLTEGTEAFF
TRBV5-1,-,TRBJ2-5,-,TGCGCCAGCAGCTTGGGAGGAGGAGAGACCCAGTACTTC,CASSLGGGETQYF
TRBV29-1,TRBD2,TRBJ2-4,once,TGCAGCGTGCGGGGGAGACTAGCCAAAAACATTCAGTACTTC,CSVRGRLAKNIQYF
TRBV19,TRBD1,TRBJ1-5,-,TGTGCCAGTACCTTTGCAGGGACAGGGAATTCCCAGCCCCAGCATTTT,CASTFAGTGNSQPQHF
TRBV7-9,-,TRBJ2-1,-,TGTGCCAGCAGCTTAAACCTAGCACACTACAATGAGCAGTTCTTC,CASSLNLAHYNEQFF
TRBV6-5,-,TRBJ2-7,-,TGTGCCAGCAGTTACCTTCGGGCCTCCGAGCAGTACTTC,CASSYLRASEQYF
TRBV11-2,-,TRBJ2-2,-,TGTGCCAGCAGCAAAAACACCGGGGAGCTGTTTTTT,CASSKNTGELFF
TRBV2,-,TRBJ1-2,few,TGTGCCAGCAGATCACAGGGTGATGGCTACACCTTC,CASRSQGDGYTF
TRBV28,TRBD2,TRBJ2-7,-,TGTGCCAGCAGTACGGCTAGCGGGTACCTATACGAGCAGTACTTC,CASSTASGYLYEQYF
TRBV11-2,-,TRBJ2-7,-,TGTGCCAGCAGGCTCATGGCTAGCTCCAACGAGCAGTACTTC,CASRLMASSNEQYF
TRBV5-4,-,TRBJ2-5,-,TGTGCCAGCAGCTTGGCCGCTCAGGGGGGGACAGAGACCCAGTACTTC,CASSLAAQGGTETQYF
TRBV13,TRBD2,TRBJ2-1,-,TGTGCCAGCAGCGTAAGACTAGCGGGCCTCTACAATGAGCAGTTCTTC,CASSVRLAGLYNEQFF
TRBV10-2,-,TRBJ1-2,-,TGCGCCAGCAGCAACCACCGGGGGACCACCTATGGCTACACCTTC,CASSNHRGTTYGYTF
TRBV7-2,-,TRBJ2-3,-,TGTGCCAGCAGCTTAGCGCCCGGCAGCACAGATACGCAGTATTTT,CASSLAPGSTDTQYF
TRBV6-5,-,TRBJ2-3,-,TGTGCCAGCAGTTACTCGATGGCCCCAGATACGCAGTATTTT,CASSYSMAPDTQYF
TRBV7-2,-,TRBJ2-7,-,TGTGCCAGCAGCTTAGCGCAGGCGGCGTACGAGCAGTACTTC,CASSLAQAAYEQYF
TRBV28,TRBD1,TRBJ1-2,-,TGTGCCAGCAGTTTACAAACAGGGGGTAAGGGCTACACCTTC,CASSLQTGGKGYTF
TRBV4-1,-,TRBJ2-3,-,TGCGCCAGCAGCCCTTTAGCGGTCCCTGCCCCAGATACGCAGTATTTT,CASSPLAVPAPDTQYF
TRBV5-1,-,TRBJ1-2,-,TGCGCCAGCAGCTTGGCCCAGGGTACCTATGGCTACACCTTC,CASSLAQGTYGYTF
TRBV7-2,TRBD2,TRBJ2-7,-,TGTGCCAGCAGCCCCGGGCGGGCTAGCGGAGATTACGAGCAGTACTTC,CASSPGRASGDYEQYF
TRBV6-6,-,TRBJ1-3,-,TGTGCCAGCAGTTACTCTCCGGACAGTACTGGAAACACCATATATTTT,CASSYSPDSTGNTIYF
TRBV5-6,-,TRBJ2-7,-,TGTGCCAGCAGCTTGCGGAGTAGTTACGAGCAGTACTTC,CASSLRSSYEQYF
TRBV9,-,TRBJ2-2,-,TGTGCCAGCAGCGTAGCGGCGGGGCACCCCACCGGGGAGCTGTTTTTT,CASSVAAGHPTGELFF
TRBV10-1,TRBD2,TRBJ2-7,-,TGCGCCAGCAGTGAGGGACTAGCGGGAGGGCCTCTAACCTACGAGCAGTACTTC,CASSEGLAGGPLTYEQYF
TRBV19,-,TRBJ2-3,once,TGTGCCAGTAGTCACAAGAGACCTAGCACAGATACGCAGTATTTT,CASSHKRPSTDTQYF
TRBV5-4,-,TRBJ2-3,-,TGTGCCAGCAGCCGGACGGAAGGTACGCAGTATTTT,CASSRTEGTQYF
TRBV4-3,TRBD2,TRBJ2-7,-,TGCGCCAGCAGCCAAGGACTAGCGGGAGGCCTCTCCTACGAGCAGTACTTC,CASSQGLAGGLSYEQYF
TRBV5-1,-,TRBJ2-7,-,TGCGCCAGCAGCTTGGCACAGTACTACGAGCAGTACTTC,CASSLAQYYEQYF
TRBV6-4,-,TRBJ2-2,few,TGTGCCAGCAGTGACGAGGTTCAGGGGGAGCTGTTTTTT,CASSDEVQGELFF
TRBV28,-,TRBJ2-3,-,TGTGCCAGCAGTTTATGGGCAGTACACCCTAGCACAGATACGCAGTATTTT,CASSLWAVHPSTDTQYF
TRBV4-1,-,TRBJ1-1,-,TGCGCCAGCAGGGGAGAATTGAACACTGAAGCTTTCTTT,CASRGELNTEAFF
TRBV27,TRBD1,TRBJ2-7,-,TGTGCCAGCAGTTTCAGAACCGGGACAGAAATCCCCTACGAGCAGTACTTC,CASSFRTGTEIPYEQYF
TRBV30,TRBD2,TRBJ2-1,-,TGTGCCTGGAGTCGGCTAGCGGGAGGTAATGAGCAGTTCTTC,CAWSRLAGGNEQFF
TRBV6-5,-,TRBJ2-7,-,TGTGCCAGCAGTCAGGGGCCTTCCTACGAGCAGTACTTC,CASSQGPSYEQYF
TRBV6-4,TRBD2,TRBJ2-1,-,TGTGCCAGCAGTCTTAGCGGGCCGAACTCCTACAATGAGCAGTTCTTC,CASSLSGPNSYNEQFF
TRBV30,-,TRBJ2-1,-,TGTGCCTGGACGGAGGGTACTGAGCAGTTCTTC,CAWTEGTEQFF
TRBV14,-,TRBJ2-1,-,TGTGCCAGCAGCCAAGTTCGGCTGGGGTACAATGAGCAGTTCTTC,CASSQVRLGYNEQFF
TRBV28,-,TRBJ2-1,-,TGTGCCAGCAGGGAGTATGTACGGGATGAGCAGTTCTTC,CASREYVRDEQFF
TRBV18,-,TRBJ2-1,-,TGTGCCAGCTCACCACCGTCAGGGACCAATGAGCAGTTCTTC,CASSPPSGTNEQFF
TRBV2,TRBD2,TRBJ2-2,few,TGTGCCAGCAGTCGAAAGACTAGCGGGAGGGCCGGGGAGCTGTTTTTT,CASSRKTSGRAGELFF
TRBV9,-,TRBJ2-2,-,TGTGCCAGCAGCCCGGGCCTAGCAGGGACCGGGGAGCTGTTTTTT,CASSPGLAGTGELFF
TRBV5-4,-,TRBJ1-1,-,TGTGCCAGCAGCTTTAAGGACAGGAACACTGAAGCTTTCTTT,CASSFKDRNTEAFF
TRBV29-1,-,TRBJ1-2,once,TGCAGCGTTGATGACATCTATGGCTACACCTTC,CSVDDIYGYTF